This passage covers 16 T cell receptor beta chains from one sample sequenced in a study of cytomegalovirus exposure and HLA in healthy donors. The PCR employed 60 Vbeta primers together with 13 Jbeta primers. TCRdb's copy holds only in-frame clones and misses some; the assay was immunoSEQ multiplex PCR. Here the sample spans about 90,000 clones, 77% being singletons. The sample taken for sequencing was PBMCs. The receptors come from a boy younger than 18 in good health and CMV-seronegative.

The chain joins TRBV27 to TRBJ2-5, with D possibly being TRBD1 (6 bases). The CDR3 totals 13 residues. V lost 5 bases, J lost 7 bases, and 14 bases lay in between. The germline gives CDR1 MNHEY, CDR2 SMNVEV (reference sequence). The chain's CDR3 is CASSPGETGTQYF. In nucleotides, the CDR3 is TGTGCCAGCAGTCCAGGGGAAACGGGGACCCAGTACTTC.

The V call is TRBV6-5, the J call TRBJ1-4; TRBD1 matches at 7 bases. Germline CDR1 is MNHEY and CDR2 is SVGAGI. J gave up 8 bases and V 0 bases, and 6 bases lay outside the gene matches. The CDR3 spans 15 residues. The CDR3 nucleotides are TGTGCCAGCAGTTACTCGACAGGGATCGGAGAAAAACTGTTTTTT. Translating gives CASSYSTGIGEKLFF.

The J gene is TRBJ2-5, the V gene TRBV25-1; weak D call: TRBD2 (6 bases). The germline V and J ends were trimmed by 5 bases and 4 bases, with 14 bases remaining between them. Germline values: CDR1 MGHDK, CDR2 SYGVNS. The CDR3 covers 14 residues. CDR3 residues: CASSIPMGGETQYF. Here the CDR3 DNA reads TGTGCCAGCAGTATACCTATGGGAGGAGAGACCCAGTACTTC.

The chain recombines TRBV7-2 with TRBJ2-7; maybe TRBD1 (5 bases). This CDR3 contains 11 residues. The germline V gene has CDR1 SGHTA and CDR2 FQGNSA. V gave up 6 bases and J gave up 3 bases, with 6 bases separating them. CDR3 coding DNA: TGTGCCAGCAGGACAGACTACGAGCAGTACTTC. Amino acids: CASRTDYEQYF.

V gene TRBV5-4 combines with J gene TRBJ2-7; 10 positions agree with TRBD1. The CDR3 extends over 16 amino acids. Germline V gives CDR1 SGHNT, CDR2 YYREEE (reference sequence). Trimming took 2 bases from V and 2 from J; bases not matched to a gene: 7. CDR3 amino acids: CASSFLDRGLPYEQYF. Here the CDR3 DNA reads TGTGCCAGCAGCTTCCTTGACAGGGGGCTCCCCTACGAGCAGTACTTC. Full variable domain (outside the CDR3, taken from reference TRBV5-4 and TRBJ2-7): ETGVTQSPTHLIKTRGQQVTLRCSSQSGHNTVSWYQQALGQGPQFIFQYYREEENGRGNFPPRFSGLQFPNYSSELNVNALELDDSALYLCASSFLDRGLPYEQYFGPGTRLTVT.

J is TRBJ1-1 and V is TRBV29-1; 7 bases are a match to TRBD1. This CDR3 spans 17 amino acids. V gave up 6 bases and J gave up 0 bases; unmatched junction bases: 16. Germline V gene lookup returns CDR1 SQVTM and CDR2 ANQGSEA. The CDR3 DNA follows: TGCAGCGTCCCCCTGGGGGCACAGGGGCTCATGAACACTGAAGCTTTCTTT. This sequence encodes CSVPLGAQGLMNTEAFF.

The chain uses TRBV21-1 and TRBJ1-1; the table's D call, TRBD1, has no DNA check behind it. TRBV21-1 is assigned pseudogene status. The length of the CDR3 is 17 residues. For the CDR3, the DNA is TGTGCCAGCAGCAAGTCCGTGACGGACAGGGTGGACACTGAAGCTTTCTTT. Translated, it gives CASSKSVTDRVDTEAFF.

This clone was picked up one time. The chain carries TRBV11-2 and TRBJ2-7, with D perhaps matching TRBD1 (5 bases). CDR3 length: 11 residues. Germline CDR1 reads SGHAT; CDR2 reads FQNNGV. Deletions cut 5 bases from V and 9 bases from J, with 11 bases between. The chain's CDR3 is CASSLGQGQYF. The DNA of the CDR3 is TGTGCCAGCAGCCTTGGACAAGGGCAGTACTTC.

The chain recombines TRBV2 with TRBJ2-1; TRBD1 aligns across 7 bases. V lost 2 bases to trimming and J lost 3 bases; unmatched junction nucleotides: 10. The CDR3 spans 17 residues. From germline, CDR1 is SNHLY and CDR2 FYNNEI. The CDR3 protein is CASSERVDRALYNEQFF. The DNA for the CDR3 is TGTGCCAGCAGTGAACGGGTCGACAGGGCCCTCTACAATGAGCAGTTCTTC.

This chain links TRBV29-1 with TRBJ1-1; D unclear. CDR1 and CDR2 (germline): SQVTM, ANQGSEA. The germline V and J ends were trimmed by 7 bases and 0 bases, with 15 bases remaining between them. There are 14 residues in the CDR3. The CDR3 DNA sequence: TGCAGCGCCCCGGTTGCTAGCCTGAACACTGAAGCTTTCTTT. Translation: CSAPVASLNTEAFF. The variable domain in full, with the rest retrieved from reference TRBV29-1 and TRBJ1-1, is SAVISQKPSRDICQRGTSLTIQCQVDSQVTMMFWYRQQPGQSLTLIATANQGSEATYESGFVIDKFPISRPNLTFSTLTVSNMSPEDSSIYLCSAPVASLNTEAFFGQGTRLTVV.

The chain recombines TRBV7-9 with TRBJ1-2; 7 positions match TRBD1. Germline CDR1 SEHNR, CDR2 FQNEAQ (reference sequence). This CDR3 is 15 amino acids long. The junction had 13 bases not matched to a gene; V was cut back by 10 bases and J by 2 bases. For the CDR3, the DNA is TGTGCCACAAGACAGGGTCTCTACCCGAACTATGGCTACACCTTC. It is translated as CATRQGLYPNYGYTF.

DNA of the CDR3: TGCGCCAGCAGCCAACCGAGGGCTTCTGGGGCCAACGTCCTGACTTTC. This encodes CASSQPRASGANVLTF. V and J are TRBV4-1 and TRBJ2-6; TRBD2 might be the D (5 bases). The length of the CDR3 is 16 residues. V dropped 2 bases and J dropped 1 base, with 9 bases sitting between them. The germline CDR1 and CDR2 sequences are MGHRA and YSYEKL.

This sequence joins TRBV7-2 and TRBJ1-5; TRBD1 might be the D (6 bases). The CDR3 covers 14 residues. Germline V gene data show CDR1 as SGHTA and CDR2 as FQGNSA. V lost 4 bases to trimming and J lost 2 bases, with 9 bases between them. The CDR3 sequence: CASSSTGGNQPQHF. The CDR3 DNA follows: TGTGCCAGCAGCTCGACAGGTGGCAATCAGCCCCAGCATTTT. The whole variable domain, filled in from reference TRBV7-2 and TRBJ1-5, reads GAGVSQSPSNKVTEKGKDVELRCDPISGHTALYWYRQSLGQGLEFLIYFQGNSAPDKSGLPSDRFSAERTGGSVSTLTIQRTQQEDSAVYLCASSSTGGNQPQHFGDGTRLSIL.

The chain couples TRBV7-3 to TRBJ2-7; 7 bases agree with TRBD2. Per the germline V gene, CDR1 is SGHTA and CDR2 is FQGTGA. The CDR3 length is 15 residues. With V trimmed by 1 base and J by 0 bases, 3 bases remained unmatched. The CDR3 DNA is TGTGCCAGCAGCTTAAGTGGCGGGAGCTCCTACGAGCAGTACTTC. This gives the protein CASSLSGGSSYEQYF.

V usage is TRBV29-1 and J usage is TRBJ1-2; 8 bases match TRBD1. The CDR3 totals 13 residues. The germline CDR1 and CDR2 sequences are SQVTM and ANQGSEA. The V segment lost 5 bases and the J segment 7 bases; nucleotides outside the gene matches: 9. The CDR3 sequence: CSVPKDREFGYTF. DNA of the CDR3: TGCAGCGTTCCTAAGGACAGGGAGTTTGGCTACACCTTC.

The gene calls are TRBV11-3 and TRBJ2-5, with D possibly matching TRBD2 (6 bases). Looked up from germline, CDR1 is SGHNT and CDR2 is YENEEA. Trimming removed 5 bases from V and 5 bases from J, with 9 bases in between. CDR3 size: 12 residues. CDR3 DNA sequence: TGTGCCAGCAGCACGGGGAGGGAGACCCAGTACTTC. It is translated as CASSTGRETQYF. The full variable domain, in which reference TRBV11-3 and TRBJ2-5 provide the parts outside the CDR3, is EAGVVQSPRYKIIEKKQPVAFWCNPISGHNTLYWYLQNLGQGPELLIRYENEEAVDDSQLPKDRFSAERLKGVDSTLKIQPAELGDSAVYLCASSTGRETQYFGPGTRLLVL.